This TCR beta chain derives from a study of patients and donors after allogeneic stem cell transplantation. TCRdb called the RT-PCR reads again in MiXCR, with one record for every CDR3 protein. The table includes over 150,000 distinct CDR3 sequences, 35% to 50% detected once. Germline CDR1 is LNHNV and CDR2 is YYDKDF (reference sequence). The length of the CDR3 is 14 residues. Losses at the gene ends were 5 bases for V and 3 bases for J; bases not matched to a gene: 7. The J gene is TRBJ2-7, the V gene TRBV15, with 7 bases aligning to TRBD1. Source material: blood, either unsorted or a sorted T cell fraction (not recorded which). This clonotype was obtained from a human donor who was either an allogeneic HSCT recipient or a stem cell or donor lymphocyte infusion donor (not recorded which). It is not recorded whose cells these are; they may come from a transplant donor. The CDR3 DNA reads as TGTGCCACCAGCTTATCCGGGACAGTCTACGAGCAGTACTTC. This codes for CATSLSGTVYEQYF.